This is a list of T cell receptor beta chains from one sample in a study of tumor-infiltrating lymphocytes in localized non-small cell lung cancer. The table came from immunoSEQ multiplex PCR; TCRdb's copy has only in-frame clones and leaves some out. The sample lists about 3,700 clones, roughly two thirds occurring once. Material for sequencing was uninvolved lung tissue not adjacent to the tumor. These receptors originate from a human donor with non-small cell lung cancer. The CDR3 runs from the conserved cysteine through the conserved F or W. The order of the fields is J gene, D gene, V gene, CDR3 length, clone size, CDR3 protein, CDR3 DNA. The D gene is left open where the match is weak. The size field is filled for only some rows; it gives once, few, many or a size class.

TRBJ1-4 | . | TRBV29-1 | 14 | . | CSVGTDGTNEKLFF | TGCAGCGTTGGGACGGATGGAACTAATGAAAAACTGTTTTTT
TRBJ2-1 | . | TRBV7-2 | 13 | . | CASSSVTFNEQFF | TGTGCCAGCAGCTCAGTGACTTTTAATGAGCAGTTCTTC
TRBJ2-7 | TRBD1 | TRBV4-1 | 15 | . | CASSPSGGLGYEQYF | TGCGCCAGCAGCCCATCAGGGGGCTTAGGCTACGAGCAGTACTTC
TRBJ2-7 | . | TRBV19 | 15 | . | CASSIMSATLDEQYF | TGTGCCAGTAGTATCATGTCAGCAACTCTGGACGAGCAGTACTTC
TRBJ2-7 | . | TRBV7-9 | 16 | few | CASSLRRGTPPYEQYF | TGTGCCAGCAGCTTAAGGAGGGGGACCCCTCCCTACGAGCAGTACTTC
TRBJ1-1 | TRBD1 | TRBV2 | 15 | few | CASRADRMGNTEAFF | TGTGCCAGCAGAGCGGACAGGATGGGGAACACTGAAGCTTTCTTT
TRBJ2-2 | TRBD2 | TRBV9 | 18 | . | CASSPGGAGGPNTGELFF | TGTGCCAGCAGCCCAGGAGGAGCGGGGGGACCGAACACCGGGGAGCTGTTTTTT
TRBJ2-4 | . | TRBV5-1 | 15 | . | CASSLDGGVGDIQYF | TGCGCCAGCAGCTTGGACGGAGGGGTGGGGGACATTCAGTACTTC
TRBJ1-2 | TRBD1 | TRBV5-1 | 14 | . | CASSPDRGLGGYTF | TGCGCCAGCAGCCCAGACAGGGGGCTAGGTGGCTACACCTTC
TRBJ1-1 | . | TRBV7-3 | 13 | . | CASRISRNTEAFF | TGTGCCAGCAGAATAAGTAGGAACACTGAAGCTTTCTTT
TRBJ1-1 | . | TRBV7-2 | 15 | . | CASKQNSGSGTEAFF | TGTGCCAGCAAACAAAACTCAGGTAGCGGCACTGAAGCTTTCTTT
TRBJ1-1 | . | TRBV2 | 15 | . | CASSVQETPNTEAFF | TGTGCCAGCAGTGTGCAGGAAACACCGAACACTGAAGCTTTCTTT
TRBJ2-7 | . | TRBV2 | 13 | few | CASSGQWGLEQYF | TGTGCCAGCAGTGGACAATGGGGTCTCGAGCAGTACTTC
TRBJ2-7 | . | TRBV2 | 14 | . | CASSEAGGVYEQYF | TGTGCCAGCAGTGAAGCGGGTGGGGTTTACGAGCAGTACTTC
TRBJ1-3 | . | TRBV11-2 | 16 | . | CASSLMPSSSGNTIYF | TGTGCCAGCAGCTTAATGCCCTCTTCATCTGGAAACACCATATATTTT
TRBJ2-1 | . | TRBV29-1 | 15 | . | CSVEWAGSSYNEQFF | TGCAGCGTTGAATGGGCGGGCAGCTCCTACAATGAGCAGTTCTTC
TRBJ1-5 | TRBD1 | TRBV30 | 14 | . | CAWSYVGQGDPQHF | TGTGCCTGGAGTTACGTGGGACAGGGGGATCCCCAGCATTTT
TRBJ2-7 | TRBD1 | TRBV28 | 14 | . | CASRKTGVSYEQYF | TGTGCCAGCAGAAAGACAGGGGTCTCCTACGAGCAGTACTTC
TRBJ2-6 | . | TRBV7-7 | 17 | . | CASSNVLPQSRANVLTF | TGTGCCAGCAGCAATGTCTTGCCACAAAGTCGGGCCAACGTCCTGACTTTC
TRBJ1-4 | . | TRBV27 | 15 | . | CASSFMRGINEKLFF | TGTGCCAGCAGTTTTATGAGGGGTATTAATGAAAAACTGTTTTTT
TRBJ1-2 | . | TRBV2 | 13 | . | CASSEVKAYGYTF | TGTGCCAGCAGTGAAGTAAAGGCCTATGGCTACACCTTC
TRBJ2-3 | . | TRBV5-1 | 15 | . | CASSLGTSTADTQYF | TGCGCCAGCAGCTTAGGGACCTCCACGGCAGATACGCAGTATTTT
TRBJ2-1 | TRBD2 | TRBV6-5 | 12 | . | CASSRLANEQFF | TGTGCCAGCAGCCGACTAGCGAATGAGCAGTTCTTC
TRBJ1-1 | . | TRBV6-5 | 14 | . | CASIQSAGNTEAFF | TGTGCCAGCATCCAATCGGCGGGGAACACTGAAGCTTTCTTT
TRBJ2-6 | . | TRBV5-6 | 15 | . | CASSLVGSGANVLTF | TGTGCCAGCAGCTTGGTTGGGTCAGGGGCCAACGTCCTGACTTTC
TRBJ2-1 | TRBD1 | TRBV11-3 | 15 | . | CASSPGQKYLNEQFF | TGTGCCAGCAGCCCGGGACAGAAGTATCTCAATGAGCAGTTCTTC
TRBJ1-6 | TRBD1 | TRBV28 | 15 | . | CASRDGTGGIFPLHF | TGTGCCAGCAGAGACGGGACAGGGGGCATTTTTCCCCTCCACTTT
TRBJ2-2 | TRBD1 | TRBV4-1 | 17 | . | CASSQEAGQGWTGELFF | TGCGCCAGCAGCCAAGAGGCGGGACAGGGGTGGACCGGGGAGCTGTTTTTT